The entry below describes one T cell receptor (beta chain). This receptor's antigen is unknown. No base-level quality is on record; no much larger clone is a single base apart. Whole blood was collected in K2EDTA tubes by collaborating institutions according to the institutions' own protocols. Collaborator samples were shipped for TCRbeta analysis as frozen whole blood, isolated PBMCs, or DNA extracted from either sample type. The source of the sample is a study of blood T cell repertoires in COVID-19 (dated by TCRdb to 2019 to 2021). Some background on the complete study: Collaborator samples came from the United States, Italy and Spain and covered acute and convalescent phases of COVID-19. The sample metadata nearly always contained a de-identified subject ID, COVID-19 status, age in years and sex. Deeply sampled blood TCRbeta repertoires from subjects exposed to, actively infected with, or recovered from COVID-19 were included in the dataset. The material from the prospective study consisted of cDNA or gDNA derived from T cells, B-cell-depleted T cells, or PBMCs. A freely available public database, intended as a resource for researchers studying the immune response to SARS-CoV-2, is where the repertoires were released. Where HLA class I and class II types were available, the types were taken from metadata supplied by the sample provider, not from assay-based typing. The samples were drawn from the first 160 participants of the ongoing ImmuneRACE study and from 1,254 subjects provided by 6 global collaborators. The study at large found these results: How much clinical and demographic metadata was included differed by source and by participant, and the metadata was provided uncurated.

V is cut back by 3 bases and J by 0 bases, with 6 bases in the junction unmatched. The CDR3 runs 16 residues from the cysteine to the phenylalanine. Of all the DNA, just the CDR3 is kept, 48 bases in frame from base 1. For CDR1 and CDR2, the germline V gene (reference sequence) lists MNHEY and SMNVEV. TCRbeta CDR3 regions were amplified from genomic DNA by means of the immunoSEQ Assay, a bias-controlled multiplex PCR. Concerning the study's data processing: The number of nucleated cells in each sample was estimated from the amplification of reference gene primers within the assay. To quantify the absolute abundance of each unique TCRbeta CDR3 rearrangement, sequence reads were collapsed and filtered. For each sample, productive Simpson clonality was calculated by taking the square root of Simpson's diversity index across productive rearrangements. TCRdb mirrors the immuneACCESS table, restricted to in-frame sequences. Some clones are absent from its copies; in checked studies, under half trace to an unresolved V gene, and the reason for the others is unknown. V and J calls and clone size are those listed in that table; D and trimming were worked out from the DNA. Here the sample has 120,000 or so clones; 80% to 90% occur a single time. In total, the top ten clones hold around 30% of the sample.

Sequencing was carried out using peripheral blood. The TCR sequence derives from a man aged 65-85 years with active or convalescent COVID-19. Recombination connected TRBV27 to TRBJ1-1; 8 central nucleotides agree with TRBD1. At the DNA level, the sequence is TGTGCCAGCAGTTTTCTCGCGACAGGGGTGAACACTGAAGCTTTCTTT. Translated, this gives CASSFLATGVNTEAFF.